Listed below are T cell receptor beta chains from one sample, sequenced in a study of blood T cell repertoires in COVID-19. The protocol was immunoSEQ multiplex PCR, while the TCRdb copy is restricted to in-frame clones and leaves out a portion. The table includes approximately 220,000 clones, around four fifths detected once. Sequencing was carried out using PBMCs or T cells enriched from blood (not recorded which). Receptors originate from a woman aged 45-65 years who had been exposed to COVID-19. Each CDR3 is given with its conserved first and last residue. Fields, in order: D gene, CDR3 length, J gene, clone size, V gene, CDR3 protein, CDR3 DNA. A D gene is named only where the DNA matches it firmly. Expanded clones get a size class; other rows say once, few or many, or leave the size out.

d_call: NA; cdr3_length: 17; j_call: TRBJ2-5; clone_size: NA; v_call: TRBV6-2/TRBV6-3; cdr3_aa: CASSYFVPGRYTETQYF; cdr3_nt: TGTGCCAGCAGTTACTTTGTCCCGGGGAGATACACTGAGACCCAGTACTTC
d_call: TRBD1; cdr3_length: 14; j_call: TRBJ2-7; clone_size: NA; v_call: TRBV5-4; cdr3_aa: CASSLMGTGERQYF; cdr3_nt: TGTGCCAGCAGCTTGATGGGGACAGGGGAGCGGCAGTACTTC
d_call: TRBD2; cdr3_length: 16; j_call: TRBJ2-5; clone_size: NA; v_call: TRBV7-9; cdr3_aa: CASSLEGLAGPETQYF; cdr3_nt: TGTGCCAGCAGCTTAGAGGGGCTAGCGGGGCCTGAGACCCAGTACTTC
d_call: TRBD1; cdr3_length: 15; j_call: TRBJ1-1; clone_size: NA; v_call: TRBV5-5; cdr3_aa: CASSLVGQVNTEAFF; cdr3_nt: TGTGCCAGCAGCCTGGTGGGACAGGTAAACACTGAAGCTTTCTTT
d_call: NA; cdr3_length: 13; j_call: TRBJ1-5; clone_size: few; v_call: TRBV19; cdr3_aa: CASSQGRVQPQHF; cdr3_nt: TGTGCCAGTAGCCAAGGCAGGGTTCAGCCCCAGCATTTT
d_call: TRBD1; cdr3_length: 14; j_call: TRBJ1-4; clone_size: NA; v_call: TRBV2; cdr3_aa: CASRYRGFGEKLFF; cdr3_nt: TGTGCCAGCAGGTACAGGGGGTTTGGAGAAAAACTGTTTTTT
d_call: TRBD2; cdr3_length: 15; j_call: TRBJ2-2; clone_size: few; v_call: TRBV5-6; cdr3_aa: CASSLRGVLAGELFF; cdr3_nt: TGTGCCAGCAGCTTGCGGGGGGTTCTTGCCGGGGAGCTGTTTTTT
d_call: TRBD1; cdr3_length: 16; j_call: TRBJ2-3; clone_size: NA; v_call: TRBV19; cdr3_aa: CASSTSTGSRPSAQYF; cdr3_nt: TGTGCCAGTAGTACCTCGACAGGGTCCCGACCGTCTGCGCAGTATTTT
d_call: NA; cdr3_length: 14; j_call: TRBJ2-3; clone_size: NA; v_call: TRBV4-3; cdr3_aa: CASSQDRRTDTQYF; cdr3_nt: TGCGCCAGCAGCCAAGATCGCCGGACAGATACGCAGTATTTT
d_call: NA; cdr3_length: 13; j_call: TRBJ1-1; clone_size: NA; v_call: TRBV18; cdr3_aa: CASSPSHRDEAFF; cdr3_nt: TGTGCCAGCTCACCATCTCACAGGGACGAAGCTTTCTTT
d_call: NA; cdr3_length: 12; j_call: TRBJ1-1; clone_size: NA; v_call: TRBV29-1; cdr3_aa: CSVGVRNTEAFF; cdr3_nt: TGCAGCGTCGGAGTCCGAAACACTGAAGCTTTCTTT
d_call: NA; cdr3_length: 16; j_call: TRBJ1-4; clone_size: few; v_call: TRBV4-3; cdr3_aa: CASSQEVTPGNEKLFF; cdr3_nt: TGCGCCAGCAGCCAAGAAGTCACACCGGGAAATGAAAAACTGTTTTTT
d_call: NA; cdr3_length: 16; j_call: TRBJ2-1; clone_size: NA; v_call: TRBV11-2; cdr3_aa: CASSFLLGGVYNEQFF; cdr3_nt: TGTGCCAGCAGCTTCCTTCTAGGGGGGGTCTACAATGAGCAGTTCTTC
d_call: NA; cdr3_length: 16; j_call: TRBJ2-6; clone_size: once; v_call: TRBV7-2; cdr3_aa: CASSLVSLAGANVLTF; cdr3_nt: TGTGCCAGCAGCTTAGTTTCACTGGCTGGGGCCAACGTCCTGACTTTC
d_call: NA; cdr3_length: 16; j_call: TRBJ1-1; clone_size: NA; v_call: TRBV30; cdr3_aa: CAWSPRAGTGDTEAFF; cdr3_nt: TGTGCCTGGAGTCCCCGTGCGGGGACGGGCGACACTGAAGCTTTCTTT
d_call: TRBD1; cdr3_length: 13; j_call: TRBJ1-1; clone_size: NA; v_call: TRBV10-3; cdr3_aa: CAISVDRNLGAFF; cdr3_nt: TGTGCCATCAGTGTGGACAGGAACCTTGGGGCTTTCTTT
d_call: NA; cdr3_length: 17; j_call: TRBJ1-2; clone_size: NA; v_call: TRBV3-1/TRBV3-2; cdr3_aa: CASSQGAKISFIYGYTF; cdr3_nt: TGTGCCAGCAGCCAAGGGGCTAAAATAAGTTTTATCTATGGCTACACCTTC
d_call: TRBD2; cdr3_length: 16; j_call: TRBJ2-7; clone_size: NA; v_call: TRBV7-9; cdr3_aa: CASNVFSGGELSQPYF; cdr3_nt: TGTGCCAGCAACGTTTTCAGTGGGGGGGAGCTCTCTCAACCGTACTTC
d_call: NA; cdr3_length: 14; j_call: TRBJ2-7; clone_size: NA; v_call: TRBV6-5; cdr3_aa: CASSSRPGDYEQYF; cdr3_nt: TGTGCCAGCAGTTCCCGCCCAGGGGACTACGAGCAGTACTTC
d_call: TRBD1; cdr3_length: 16; j_call: TRBJ1-4; clone_size: NA; v_call: TRBV5-4; cdr3_aa: CASSSRDRGPEEKLFF; cdr3_nt: TGTGCCAGCAGCTCCAGGGACAGGGGGCCGGAGGAAAAACTGTTTTTT
d_call: NA; cdr3_length: 17; j_call: TRBJ2-6; clone_size: NA; v_call: TRBV27; cdr3_aa: CASSYLPSVSGANVLTF; cdr3_nt: TGTGCCAGCAGTTATCTACCGTCGGTGTCTGGGGCCAACGTCCTGACTTTC
d_call: TRBD1; cdr3_length: 15; j_call: TRBJ1-6; clone_size: once; v_call: TRBV6-6; cdr3_aa: CASSIPGQINSPLHF; cdr3_nt: TGTGCCAGCAGTATTCCGGGACAGATAAATTCACCCCTCCACTTT
d_call: NA; cdr3_length: 16; j_call: TRBJ1-3; clone_size: NA; v_call: TRBV18; cdr3_aa: CASSQQGGPYRNTIYF; cdr3_nt: TGTGCCAGCTCCCAGCAGGGCGGCCCTTACCGAAACACCATATATTTT
d_call: NA; cdr3_length: 14; j_call: TRBJ1-1; clone_size: once; v_call: TRBV5-8; cdr3_aa: CASSPYGGFTEAFF; cdr3_nt: TGTGCCAGCAGCCCCTATGGGGGGTTTACTGAAGCTTTCTTT
d_call: NA; cdr3_length: 13; j_call: TRBJ1-2; clone_size: NA; v_call: TRBV2; cdr3_aa: CASSPGLVTGYTF; cdr3_nt: TGTGCCAGCAGTCCGGGACTCGTAACAGGCTACACCTTC
d_call: TRBD2; cdr3_length: 16; j_call: TRBJ2-1; clone_size: NA; v_call: TRBV7-6; cdr3_aa: CASSFGIAGINNEQFF; cdr3_nt: TGTGCCAGCAGCTTTGGGATAGCGGGGATAAACAATGAGCAGTTCTTC